Each of the 25 T cell receptor beta chains below was sequenced from the same sample in a study of T cell repertoires in cytomegalovirus infection. TCRdb redid the calling of the reads with MiXCR, one entry per CDR3 protein. This table holds 500,000 or so distinct CDR3 sequences, about 15% found once. Sequenced input: CD8+ T cells from PBMCs. The receptor source for this set is a human donor in good health (CMV status not recorded). Some clones in this sample may be carry-over from other donors' samples.

The genes are TRBV6-6 and TRBJ1-5, with D perhaps matching TRBD1 (5 bases). The V and J ends lost 6 bases and 2 bases respectively, with 11 bases between them. The V gene's germline CDR1 is MNHNY and CDR2 SVGAGI (reference sequence). There are 14 residues in the CDR3. The DNA of the CDR3 is TGTGCCAGCAGACCGCCGGGGGGCAATCAGCCCCAGCATTTT. Amino acids: CASRPPGGNQPQHF.

This clonotype has at least ten counts. The chain is built from TRBV7-6 and TRBJ1-2; 8 nucleotides agree with TRBD1. V gave up 1 base and J gave up 8 bases; unmatched junction bases: 9. CDR1 SGHVS and CDR2 FNYEAQ come from the germline V gene. CDR3 length equals 15 residues. CDR3 sequence (DNA): TGTGCCAGCAGCTTAGGCCCGGACAGGGCGACGGGCTACACCTTC. Amino acid sequence: CASSLGPDRATGYTF.

In this sample, this clonotype turned up many times. This chain links TRBV7-8 with TRBJ2-1, with 7 nucleotides matching TRBD2. CDR3 size: 15 residues. J gave up 5 bases and V 4 bases, and 8 bases lay outside the gene matches. From germline, CDR1 is SGHVS and CDR2 FQNEAQ. The CDR3 region has the DNA TGTGCCAGCAGCTGGGGGGGGGGGTCCAACAATGAGCAGTTCTTC. It translates to CASSWGGGSNNEQFF.

V gene TRBV2 combines with J gene TRBJ1-1, with no clear D. Germline lookup yields CDR1 SNHLY and CDR2 FYNNEI. The V end lost 8 bases, the J end lost 2 bases, and 9 bases lay between the germline ends. The length of the CDR3 is 12 residues. CDR3 coding DNA: TGTGCCAGCCCATCATCTAACACTGAAGCTTTCTTT. It is translated as CASPSSNTEAFF.

A few counts support this clonotype. CDR3 bases: TGCAGTGCTAGAGGGCTAGCGAGGAGCTCCTACGAGCAGTACTTC. Protein product: CSARGLARSSYEQYF. This chain joins TRBV20-1 and TRBJ2-7, with a tentative D call TRBD2 (6 bases). The CDR3 is 15 residues long. Between the trimmed V and J ends, which lost 1 base and 0 bases, there was a span of 13 bases. Germline V gene sequence: CDR1 DFQATT, CDR2 SNEGSKA (reference sequence).

This clonotype came up a few times. The chain is built from TRBV29-1 and TRBJ2-2; tentatively, D is TRBD2 (6 bases). In germline, CDR1 is SQVTM, CDR2 ANQGSEA. The CDR3 is 13 amino acids. The ends were cut back, 7 bases at V and 7 bases at J, with 16 bases in the middle. The CDR3 DNA reads TGCAGCGCTGGGGGGTCCGGAGGCGGGGAGCTGTTTTTT. This sequence encodes CSAGGSGGGELFF.

This clonotype was seen a few times. The chain links TRBV7-9 to TRBJ2-5; 7 bases line up with TRBD1. CDR3 length: 15 residues. J was trimmed by 4 bases and V by 6 bases; bases with no gene match: 11. Germline CDR1 is SEHNR and CDR2 is FQNEAQ (reference sequence). DNA of the CDR3: TGTGCCAGCAGATACGGGACAGCATTAGGAGAGACCCAGTACTTC. Translating it yields CASRYGTALGETQYF.

This clonotype was detected only a few times. The chain carries TRBV28 and TRBJ2-7; D is unclear. The CDR3 has 11 amino acids. The ends were cut back, 3 bases at V and 6 bases at J, with 6 bases in the middle. The germline gives CDR1 MDHEN, CDR2 SYDVKM. CDR3 bases: TGTGCCAGCAGTTTTCCCCCCGAGCAGTACTTC. Encoded protein: CASSFPPEQYF.

This clonotype was counted a few times. V is TRBV28 and J is TRBJ1-4, with TRBD1 identical over 9 bases. CDR1 is MDHEN and CDR2 is SYDVKM in the germline V gene. V trimming: 6 bases; J trimming: 7 bases; junction bases outside the gene matches: 9. The CDR3 is 15 residues long. CDR3 DNA: TGTGCCAGCAGCTTTAACAGGGGGCGCGGTGAAAAACTGTTTTTT. As protein: CASSFNRGRGEKLFF.

The V and J genes are TRBV18 and TRBJ2-2; D call uncertain. This CDR3 is built from 15 residues. Between the trimmed V and J ends, which lost 0 bases and 4 bases, there was a span of 9 bases. Germline loops: CDR1 KGHSH, CDR2 LQKENI. The CDR3 spells CASSPPVSGTGELFF. Here the CDR3 DNA reads TGTGCCAGCTCACCACCAGTCTCAGGCACCGGGGAGCTGTTTTTT.

This clonotype was detected many times. The chain recombines TRBV7-8 with TRBJ2-7; 7 bases are shared with TRBD2. The junction had 8 bases not matched to a gene; V was cut back by 5 bases and J by 1 base. The CDR3 has 15 residues. Germline V CDR1 and CDR2: SGHVS, FQNEAQ. CDR3 coding DNA: TGTGCCAGCAGCCCGAGGGCTAGCGGATCCTACGAGCAGTACTTC. As protein: CASSPRASGSYEQYF.

This clonotype was seen ten or more times. J is TRBJ2-2 and V is TRBV12-3 or TRBV12-4; 8 bases align to TRBD1. CDR3 length equals 16 residues. J was trimmed by 12 bases and V by 2 bases; bases with no gene match: 14. CDR3 in amino acids: CASSLTGQVFTGQLFF. In DNA, the CDR3 is TGTGCCAGCAGTTTAACGGGACAGGTGTTTACCGGACAGCTGTTTTTT.

In its sample, this clonotype was seen many times. The rearrangement links TRBV11-3 to TRBJ2-2; the D call may be TRBD1 or TRBD2 (5 bases each). V gave up 5 bases and J gave up 4 bases, with 17 bases separating them. CDR3 length: 16 amino acids. Germline V CDR1 and CDR2: SGHNT, YENEEA. The CDR3: CASSPERQGATGELFF. The CDR3 nucleotides are TGTGCCAGCAGCCCCGAAAGGCAGGGAGCCACCGGGGAGCTGTTTTTT.

About this clonotype itself: A much larger clone lies a single base off, so this may be a read error. This chain connects TRBV27 to TRBJ2-3; 7 positions agree with TRBD2. V shed 10 bases, J shed 4 bases, and the junction held 11 bases outside the gene matches. CDR3 length: 14 amino acids. Germline V gene sequence: CDR1 MNHEY, CDR2 SMNVEV (reference sequence). CDR3 sequence reads: CATLGGSEADTQYF. The DNA of the CDR3 is TGTGCCACCCTTGGCGGGAGTGAGGCAGATACGCAGTATTTT.

This clonotype was seen more than once but under ten times. This sequence may be a read error, since a much larger clone differs from it by one base. This chain links TRBV24-1 with TRBJ2-7; 9 bases align to TRBD1. The CDR3 runs to 12 residues. With 9 bases clipped from V and 3 bases from J, the junction kept 2 bases outside the gene matches. CDR1 is KGHDR and CDR2 is SFDVKD in the germline V gene. This chain's CDR3 is CATQDRGYEQYF. CDR3 DNA: TGTGCCACCCAGGACAGGGGCTACGAGCAGTACTTC.

V is TRBV6-5 and J is TRBJ2-7; D perhaps matches TRBD2 (7 bases). The CDR3 contains 18 residues. CDR1 is MNHEY and CDR2 is SVGAGI in the germline V gene. Trimming removed 4 bases from V and 0 bases from J, with 22 bases in between. CDR3 DNA sequence: TGTGCCAGCAGTTCACTTATTTTGAGGGGGGGTTCCTCCTACGAGCAGTACTTC. This translates into CASSSLILRGGSSYEQYF.

With respect to this clonotype: A much bigger clone sits one base away, suggesting this may be a read error. The chain joins TRBV7-9 to TRBJ1-2, with TRBD1 as a possible D gene (5 bases). Trimming removed 6 bases at V and 4 bases at J, with 21 bases between. In germline, CDR1 is SEHNR, CDR2 FQNEAQ (reference sequence). CDR3 size: 16 residues. CDR3 loop: CASSPPGPGDAYGYTF. The CDR3, as DNA: TGTGCCAGCAGTCCCCCGGGGCCGGGCGATGCCTATGGCTACACCTTC.

As DNA, the CDR3 is TGTGCCAGCACTCCTAGCGGGACAGGCAGGGAGCAGTTCTTC. Translation gives CASTPSGTGREQFF. The V call is TRBV2, the J call TRBJ2-1, with D tentatively TRBD2 (9 bases). This CDR3 region has 14 residues. The V end lost 7 bases, the J end lost 10 bases, and 20 bases lay between the germline ends. CDR1 and CDR2 (germline): SNHLY, FYNNEI.

This clonotype was seen only a few times. The chain is built from TRBV10-3 and TRBJ2-1; 12 nucleotides line up with TRBD2. V dropped 3 bases and J dropped 10; count of bases not matched to a gene: 10. This CDR3 spans 16 amino acids. Germline CDR1 and CDR2: ENHRY and SYGVKD. CDR3: CAISEIGLAGSVEQFF. CDR3 sequence (DNA): TGTGCCATCAGTGAAATCGGACTAGCGGGGTCGGTGGAGCAGTTCTTC.

This clonotype was picked up many times. The V gene is TRBV4-1, the J gene TRBJ1-2, with a tentative D call TRBD1 (6 bases). Germline CDR1 reads MGHRA; CDR2 reads YSYEKL. The CDR3 is 16 amino acids. Deletions cut 0 bases from V and 4 bases from J, with 15 bases between. This CDR3 reads CASSQDLGARSYGYTF. DNA of the CDR3: TGCGCCAGCAGCCAAGATTTGGGGGCCAGGAGCTATGGCTACACCTTC.

The chain has TRBV14 and TRBJ2-1; D perhaps matches TRBD2 (6 bases). The germline CDR1 and CDR2 sequences are SGHDN and FVKESK. The CDR3 is 16 residues long. V was pared by 6 bases and J by 8 bases, with 23 bases between. The CDR3: CASSSGWDFMAYEQFF. CDR3 nucleotides: TGTGCCAGCAGTTCGGGCTGGGACTTCATGGCATATGAGCAGTTCTTC.

CDR3 in DNA: TGTGCCAGCAGTGATACCCCCTACACGGATCACAATCAGCCCCAGCATTTT. It specifies CASSDTPYTDHNQPQHF. The V and J genes are TRBV6-1 and TRBJ1-5; D remains unclear. The CDR3 length is 17 residues. V was shortened by 3 bases and J by 3 bases, with 18 bases between the two germline ends. Germline lookup yields CDR1 MNHNS and CDR2 SASEGT.

This clonotype showed up many times. The J gene is TRBJ2-5, the V gene TRBV7-9, with 8 bases fitting TRBD2. The CDR3 loop spans 14 amino acids. Germline CDR1 reads SEHNR; CDR2 reads FQNEAQ (reference sequence). Trimming cost V 7 bases and J 4 bases; bases outside gene matches: 8. CDR3 residues: CASNSDRGGETQYF. The CDR3 region has the DNA TGTGCCAGCAACTCGGACCGGGGGGGAGAGACCCAGTACTTC.

This clonotype was observed many times. The chain uses TRBV6-1 and TRBJ1-2; D is uncertain. CDR3 length: 15 amino acids. Deletions cut 6 bases from V and 8 bases from J, with 22 bases between. Germline assignment: CDR1 MNHNS and CDR2 SASEGT. The CDR3 spells CASSLTVAEREGYTF. DNA for the CDR3: TGTGCCAGCAGCTTGACCGTGGCGGAGAGGGAGGGCTACACCTTC.

The chain employs TRBV20-1 and TRBJ2-7; 8 bases match TRBD2. J gave up 4 bases and V 6 bases, and 8 bases lay outside the gene matches. The germline V gene has CDR1 DFQATT and CDR2 SNEGSKA (reference sequence). The CDR3 loop spans 13 amino acids. Written as DNA, the CDR3 is TGCAGTGCCACCGGGACTAGTCAATACGAGCAGTACTTC. It encodes CSATGTSQYEQYF.